A selection of T cell receptor beta chains follows, all from one sample in a study of cytomegalovirus exposure and HLA in healthy donors. Profiling relied on immunoSEQ multiplex PCR, and the TCRdb table lists in-frame clones only, not all of them. The sample includes 110,000 to 150,000 clones, approximately 83% of them seen just once. The sequencing sample was made of PBMCs. The origin of the receptors is a woman between 40 and 55 years old in good health and CMV-seronegative. Each CDR3 is given with its conserved first and last residue. D genes are given only for firm matches. For some rows the clone size is stated as once, few or many, or as a class when expanded; others skip it.

TRBV5-1,TRBJ2-3,.,.,CASSFFTGTTDTQYF,TGCGCCAGCAGCTTCTTTACAGGGACCACAGATACGCAGTATTTT
TRBV12-2,TRBJ2-3,.,.,CASRLGRNTDTQYF,TGTGCAAGTCGCTTGGGGCGAAACACAGATACGCAGTATTTT
TRBV6-1,TRBJ1-2,TRBD1,few,CASSETGDYGYTF,TGTGCCAGCAGTGAAACAGGGGACTATGGCTACACCTTC
TRBV4-1,TRBJ2-1,.,.,CASSPVDSDNEQFF,TGCGCCAGCAGCCCCGTCGACAGCGACAATGAGCAGTTCTTC
TRBV10-2,TRBJ2-5,.,.,CASSEAFISGTETQYF,TGCGCCAGCAGTGAGGCTTTTATTAGCGGAACTGAGACCCAGTACTTC
TRBV7-9,TRBJ1-2,TRBD1,.,CSSSSGTGMYGYTF,TGTTCCAGCAGCTCCGGGACAGGGATGTATGGCTACACCTTC
TRBV6-1,TRBJ1-4,.,.,CASSLRTDEKLFF,TGTGCCAGCAGCCTCAGGACAGACGAGAAACTGTTTTTT
TRBV5-6,TRBJ2-5,.,.,CASSLGQVPAETQYF,TGTGCCAGCAGCTTGGGACAGGTCCCCGCGGAGACCCAGTACTTC
TRBV11-3,TRBJ2-1,TRBD2,.,CASSGGLTSGGANEQFF,TGTGCCAGCAGCGGAGGCCTCACTAGCGGGGGGGCCAATGAGCAGTTCTTC
TRBV5-1,TRBJ2-3,.,.,CASRRWAGKVTQYF,TGCGCCAGCAGGAGGTGGGCAGGGAAGGTTACGCAGTATTTT
TRBV10-3,TRBJ2-5,TRBD2,.,CAIGAGGGQETQYF,TGTGCCATCGGGGCGGGAGGGGGCCAAGAGACCCAGTACTTC
TRBV7-6,TRBJ2-7,.,.,CASSLEYNEQYF,TGTGCCAGCAGCTTAGAGTACAACGAGCAGTACTTC
TRBV28,TRBJ1-2,.,.,CASSSGTNYGYTF,TGTGCCAGCAGTTCCGGGACAAACTATGGCTACACCTTC
TRBV6-5,TRBJ1-1,TRBD1,.,CASSYTTGDTEAFF,TGTGCCAGCAGTTACACGACAGGGGACACTGAAGCTTTCTTT
TRBV7-8,TRBJ2-7,.,.,CASSLRTGSYEQYF,TGTGCCAGCAGCCTCCGGACTGGCTCCTACGAGCAGTACTTC
TRBV6-1,TRBJ2-7,TRBD1,.,CASSEGQLGYEQYF,TGTGCCAGCAGTGAGGGACAGTTGGGCTACGAGCAGTACTTC
TRBV19,TRBJ2-7,TRBD2,.,CASSPAGGPYEQYF,TGTGCCAGTAGCCCCGCGGGAGGGCCCTACGAGCAGTACTTC
TRBV2,TRBJ1-2,TRBD1,.,CASSEKTGSFEDYTF,TGTGCCAGCAGTGAAAAGACAGGGAGTTTTGAGGACTACACCTTC
TRBV6-6,TRBJ1-3,.,.,CASSPQGPTGNTIYF,TGTGCCAGCAGTCCTCAGGGGCCTACAGGAAACACCATATATTTT
TRBV2,TRBJ1-1,.,.,CASSVQGNTEAFF,TGTGCCAGCAGTGTCCAGGGTAACACTGAAGCTTTCTTT
TRBV7-9,TRBJ1-5,.,.,CSSSPSDQPQHF,TGTTCCAGCTCCCCCTCTGATCAGCCCCAGCATTTT
TRBV7-9,TRBJ1-4,.,.,CASSLNNEKLFF,TGTGCCAGCAGCTTAAACAACGAAAAACTGTTTTTT
TRBV6-5,TRBJ1-6,.,.,CASSPGTPSPLHF,TGTGCCAGCAGTCCAGGGACACCTTCACCCCTCCACTTT
TRBV7-9,TRBJ2-5,TRBD2,.,CASSLSELAGKSQETQYF,TGTGCCAGCAGCTTATCGGAGCTAGCGGGAAAGAGCCAAGAGACCCAGTACTTC
TRBV30,TRBJ2-5,.,.,CAWTRGGQETQYF,TGTGCCTGGACTAGGGGGGGGCAAGAGACCCAGTACTTC
TRBV6-1,TRBJ1-1,.,once,CASNLLTGEAFF,TGTGCCAGCAATTTGCTAACGGGGGAAGCTTTCTTT
TRBV6-1,TRBJ2-3,.,.,CASSEVGSGSTDTQYF,TGTGCCAGCAGTGAAGTTGGTAGCGGAAGCACAGATACGCAGTATTTT
TRBV9,TRBJ1-1,TRBD1,.,CASSAGTGLNTEAFF,TGTGCCAGCAGCGCGGGGACAGGCCTGAACACTGAAGCTTTCTTT
TRBV2,TRBJ1-4,.,.,CASSERGTQVATNEKLFF,TGTGCCAGCAGTGAAAGGGGGACACAAGTTGCAACTAATGAAAAACTGTTTTTT
TRBV25-1,TRBJ2-1,.,.,CASNVGDSYNEQFF,TGTGCCAGCAACGTCGGAGATTCCTACAATGAGCAGTTCTTC
TRBV6-5,TRBJ2-2,.,.,CASSYGARNTGELFF,TGTGCCAGCAGTTACGGAGCGCGGAACACCGGGGAGCTGTTTTTT
TRBV7-9,TRBJ1-1,TRBD1,few,CASSLINRGLSNTEAFF,TGTGCCAGCAGCTTAATCAACAGGGGGCTTTCGAACACTGAAGCTTTCTTT
TRBV7-6,TRBJ2-7,.,few,CASSLVQDVTYEQYF,TGTGCCAGCAGCTTAGTACAGGATGTCACCTACGAGCAGTACTTC
TRBV18,TRBJ2-5,.,.,CASSPPSIETQYF,TGTGCCAGCTCACCACCGTCTATAGAGACCCAGTACTTC
TRBV19,TRBJ2-3,.,.,CASSMGQGGYNTQYF,TGTGCCAGTAGTATGGGGCAGGGAGGATATAATACGCAGTATTTT
TRBV7-8,TRBJ1-1,.,.,CASSLGPAFF,TGTGCCAGCAGCCTAGGGCCAGCTTTCTTT
TRBV11-2,TRBJ1-6,.,.,CASSLEQAFTPLHF,TGTGCCAGCAGCTTAGAACAGGCATTTACACCCCTCCACTTT
TRBV11-3,TRBJ2-7,TRBD2,.,CASSLDREDEQYF,TGTGCCAGCAGCTTAGATCGGGAGGACGAGCAGTACTTC
TRBV25-1,TRBJ1-6,.,.,CASSETTGAYRLHF,TGTGCCAGCAGTGAAACGACAGGCGCTTATCGCCTCCACTTT
TRBV30,TRBJ1-5,TRBD1,.,CAWGGQVGQPQHF,TGTGCCTGGGGGGGACAGGTTGGTCAGCCCCAGCATTTT
TRBV28,TRBJ2-3,TRBD2,few,CASSFGTSGATDTQYF,TGTGCCAGCAGTTTTGGGACTAGCGGGGCTACAGATACGCAGTATTTT
TRBV5-1,TRBJ2-7,.,.,CASSPLDITKDYYEQYF,TGCGCCAGCAGCCCGTTAGACATTACAAAGGACTACTACGAGCAGTACTTC
TRBV2,TRBJ1-1,.,.,CASREEAEAFF,TGTGCCAGCAGGGAGGAGGCTGAAGCTTTCTTT
TRBV9,TRBJ2-7,.,.,CASSVQGGEQYF,TGTGCCAGCAGCGTACAGGGAGGTGAGCAGTACTTC
TRBV5-4,TRBJ2-3,TRBD2,.,CASSRGSSGGAEDTQYF,TGTGCCAGCAGCCGGGGGTCTAGCGGGGGGGCTGAAGATACGCAGTATTTT
TRBV28,TRBJ1-1,.,.,CASRSGGSGTEAFF,TGTGCCAGCAGGTCGGGGGGGAGCGGGACTGAAGCTTTCTTT
TRBV14,TRBJ2-7,TRBD1,.,CASSRGQGLYEQYF,TGTGCCAGCAGCCGAGGACAGGGATTATACGAGCAGTACTTC
TRBV10-2,TRBJ1-5,.,.,CASGGWTRGNQPQHF,TGCGCCAGCGGGGGGTGGACCCGGGGCAATCAGCCCCAGCATTTT
TRBV5-1,TRBJ2-2,TRBD2,.,CASSLRGVANTGELFF,TGCGCCAGCAGCCTACGGGGGGTCGCGAACACCGGGGAGCTGTTTTTT
TRBV7-9,TRBJ1-1,TRBD1,.,CASSLTAGGDTEAFF,TGTGCCAGCTCACTTACGGCAGGGGGTGACACTGAAGCTTTCTTT
TRBV5-1,TRBJ1-3,.,.,CASSLVEGVSSGNTIYF,TGCGCCAGCAGCTTGGTAGAGGGGGTGAGCTCTGGAAACACCATATATTTT
TRBV2,TRBJ1-2,TRBD1,few,CASSPDRVYGYTF,TGTGCCAGCAGTCCCGACAGGGTCTATGGCTACACCTTC
TRBV7-7,TRBJ2-1,TRBD2,.,CASSSSGGPYNEQFF,TGTGCCAGCAGCTCTAGCGGGGGCCCCTACAATGAGCAGTTCTTC
TRBV2,TRBJ1-2,.,.,CASSSNYGYTF,TGTGCCAGCAGTTCGAACTATGGCTACACCTTC
TRBV5-1,TRBJ2-3,TRBD2,.,CASRQLAGLGTDTQYF,TGCGCCAGCAGACAACTAGCGGGGTTAGGGACAGATACGCAGTATTTT